Given below is one TCR beta chain in context. Its antigen is currently unknown. The CDR3 is 11 amino acids. V lost 8 bases and J lost 5, with 7 bases in between. Germline CDR1 and CDR2: LNHDA and SQIVND (reference sequence). The data are from a study of vaccination effects on CD4 cells after COVID-19. Background on the study: The median interval between the second dose and post-vaccine sampling was 72 days.

Findings and caveats of the study: In the late period after vaccination, infection- and vaccine-induced clones contracted markedly. Limitations: small convalescent group and missing early post-infection timepoints.

The assay was immunoSEQ multiplex PCR, and TCRdb's table has in-frame clones only and misses some. The sample carries about 24,000 clones, over 75% recorded once. Expansion with viral peptide pools was applied to antigen-specific CD4+ T cells by the ViraFEST assay prior to sequencing. An approximately ten-day culture period preceded the isolation of CD4+ T cells. Each participant was given two doses of one vaccine (BNT162b2 or mRNA-1273). The sequencing used CD4+ T cells from PBMCs cultured with HCoV-NL63 spike peptides, collected after COVID-19 vaccination. The source of this sequence is a human donor who received a COVID-19 vaccine. The chain links TRBV19 to TRBJ2-1; D unresolved. The CDR3 bases are TGTGCCAGTCTTGGGCACAATGAGCAGTTCTTC. Translated, it gives CASLGHNEQFF. The variable domain in full, with the rest retrieved from reference TRBV19 and TRBJ2-1, is DGGITQSPKYLFRKEGQNVTLSCEQNLNHDAMYWYRQDPGQGLRLIYYSQIVNDFQKGDIAEGYSVSREKKESFPLTVTSAQKNPTAFYLCASLGHNEQFFGPGTRLTVL.